This TCR beta chain was captured by sequencing in a study of blood T cells in healthy people across ages. Alongside a J-beta primer mix, a sample-barcoded 5' primer served in a second PCR lasting roughly 6 to 12 cycles. In TCRdb, the 5' RACE reads were re-called with MiXCR into one record per CDR3 protein. This sample yields around 970,000 distinct CDR3 sequences, of which about 51% are seen a single time; 20% to 25% belongs to the top ten. Drawn from each donor were 7.5 to 10 milliliters of peripheral blood. Trimming took 3 bases from V and 2 from J, leaving 19 bases between them. The germline CDR1 and CDR2 sequences are MDHEN and SYDVKM. The CDR3 covers 17 residues.

This clonotype originated in an older woman in good health. The rearrangement uses TRBV28 and TRBJ2-5, with D perhaps matching TRBD2 (6 bases). The sample was blood. CDR3 coding DNA: TGTGCCAGCAGTTTGGGCCGGGGGTTCAGCGTTCAAGAGACCCAGTACTTC. Translation: CASSLGRGFSVQETQYF.